The 18 T cell receptor beta chains reported below all come from one sample, sequenced in a study of shared clonotypes between healthy human individuals. Produced via immunoSEQ multiplex PCR; TCRdb's table is partial and in-frame only. The sample holds 640,000 or so clones; about two thirds are singletons and the top ten take roughly 1.8%. Source material: memory CD4+ T cells sorted from blood. Subset meaning: CD45RA-negative fraction. Receptors were obtained from a woman in her 30s in good health.

The J gene is TRBJ1-5, the V gene TRBV5-6; D gene ambiguous. The CDR3 has 14 amino acids. Per the germline V gene, CDR1 is SGHDT and CDR2 is YYEEEE. Trimming shortened V by 2 bases and J by 5 bases, and 11 bases separated the two germline ends. The CDR3 sequence is CASSLNGPYQPQHF. The CDR3 region has the DNA TGTGCCAGCAGCTTAAACGGCCCCTATCAGCCCCAGCATTTT.

This clone came up a few times. Other DNA sequences in this specimen translate into the identical CDR3. The V call is TRBV18, the J call TRBJ1-5, with TRBD1 identical over 7 bases. The CDR3 runs to 14 residues. CDR1 is KGHSH, CDR2 LQKENI, per germline. With V trimmed by 5 bases and J by 2 bases, 3 bases remained unmatched. In DNA form, the CDR3 reads TGTGCCAGCTCAGGCGGACAGGGCAATCAGCCCCAGCATTTT. Amino acid sequence: CASSGGQGNQPQHF.

This clone came up many times. The genes are TRBV19 and TRBJ2-3; 11 bases map to TRBD2. CDR1 is LNHDA, CDR2 SQIVND, per germline (reference sequence). V gave up 9 bases and J gave up 5 bases; unmatched junction bases: 7. The CDR3 contains 14 residues. CDR3 amino acids: CASKLAGVGDTQYF. For the CDR3, the DNA is TGTGCCAGCAAACTAGCGGGAGTGGGAGATACGCAGTATTTT.

The V and J genes are TRBV5-1 and TRBJ1-1; D call uncertain. Germline V gene lookup returns CDR1 SGHRS and CDR2 YFSETQ. The CDR3 contains 13 residues. Trimming took 4 bases from V and 0 from J, leaving 7 bases between them. This CDR3 reads CASSADMNTEAFF. CDR3 nucleotide sequence: TGCGCCAGCAGCGCTGATATGAACACTGAAGCTTTCTTT. The full variable domain, its missing parts supplied by reference TRBV5-1 and TRBJ1-1, is KAGVTQTPRYLIKTRGQQVTLSCSPISGHRSVSWYQQTPGQGLQFLFEYFSETQRNKGNFPGRFSGRQFSNSRSEMNVSTLELGDSALYLCASSADMNTEAFFGQGTRLTVV.

The V and J genes are TRBV4-1 and TRBJ2-4, with 15 bases aligning to TRBD2. V shed 5 bases and J 0 bases; nucleotides not matched to a gene: 8. The length of the CDR3 is 19 residues. CDR1 and CDR2 (germline): MGHRA, YSYEKL. The CDR3 nucleotides read TGCGCCAGCAGCAACCGAGGACTAGCGGGGGGGTTAGCCAAAAACATTCAGTACTTC. It yields the protein CASSNRGLAGGLAKNIQYF.

This chain joins TRBV28 and TRBJ1-5; D might be TRBD1 (6 bases). This CDR3 contains 13 residues. V was pared by 8 bases and J by 11 bases, with 19 bases between. In germline, CDR1 is MDHEN, CDR2 SYDVKM. The DNA of the CDR3 is TGTGCCAGCGCCCAGGGGTCCACCCTTTCCCAGCATTTT. Translating it yields CASAQGSTLSQHF. Drawing the rest from reference TRBV28 and TRBJ1-5, the complete variable domain is DVKVTQSSRYLVKRTGEKVFLECVQDMDHENMFWYRQDPGLGLRLIYFSYDVKMKEKGDIPEGYSVSREKKERFSLILESASTNQTSMYLCASAQGSTLSQHFGDGTRLSIL.

The chain carries TRBV28 and TRBJ1-2; D possibly corresponds to TRBD1 (5 bases). Germline V gives CDR1 MDHEN, CDR2 SYDVKM. Trimming left V 6 bases short and J 2 bases short, with 16 bases between. The CDR3 runs 15 residues. The CDR3 reads CASSRGRSTNYGYTF. The CDR3 nucleotides are TGTGCCAGCAGCCGGGGACGTAGCACAAACTATGGCTACACCTTC.

This chain joins TRBV7-7 and TRBJ2-3, with 9 nucleotides matching TRBD2. Trimming took 9 bases from V and 4 from J; bases not matched to a gene: 5. The CDR3 is made up of 13 amino acids. Germline V gene lookup returns CDR1 SSHAT and CDR2 FNYEAQ (reference sequence). The CDR3 sequence: CASSGSPADTQYF. CDR3 nucleotides: TGTGCCAGTAGCGGGAGTCCGGCAGATACGCAGTATTTT.

This clone was observed a few times. This chain links TRBV28 with TRBJ2-3, with D hard to call. The CDR3 contains 11 residues. Germline lookup yields CDR1 MDHEN and CDR2 SYDVKM. Trimming took off 8 bases at V and 5 bases at J, with 8 bases between the two ends. The CDR3 here is CASEKLDTQYF. CDR3 DNA: TGTGCCAGCGAGAAGTTAGATACGCAGTATTTT.

About this clone: Other DNA sequences in the same sample also yield this CDR3. V usage is TRBV7-9 and J usage is TRBJ1-1; D is undetermined. The CDR3 has 13 amino acids. Germline V gene sequence: CDR1 SEHNR, CDR2 FQNEAQ (reference sequence). Trimming removed 2 bases at V and 4 bases at J, with 8 bases between. For the CDR3, the DNA is TGTGCCAGCAGCTTACTAGGGCCCACTGAAGCTTTCTTT. It yields the protein CASSLLGPTEAFF.

The table lists this clone with a few counts. The rearrangement links TRBV19 to TRBJ1-2; no definite D call. The CDR3 is 13 residues long. Germline lookup yields CDR1 LNHDA and CDR2 SQIVND (reference sequence). With 4 bases removed from V and 0 bases from J, the gap between germline ends came to 6 bases. DNA of the CDR3: TGTGCCAGTAGTAGGTCCCCTAACTATGGCTACACCTTC. Translation gives CASSRSPNYGYTF.

The chain combines TRBV5-4 with TRBJ2-2; D call uncertain. Germline CDR1 and CDR2: SGHNT and YYREEE (reference sequence). The V end lost 0 bases, the J end lost 7 bases, and 10 bases lay between the germline ends. This CDR3 has 14 amino acids. CDR3 in DNA: TGTGCCAGCAGCTTGGCCCAGGTAGTCGGGGAGCTGTTTTTT. This codes for CASSLAQVVGELFF.

The V and J genes are TRBV5-1 and TRBJ2-7, with D unclear. This CDR3 comprises 15 residues. Germline-derived CDR1 and CDR2 are SGHRS and YFSETQ. The ends were cut back, 5 bases at V and 2 bases at J, with 17 bases in the middle. The CDR3 spells CASSYALDGPYEQYF. In DNA, the CDR3 is TGCGCCAGCAGTTATGCACTTGACGGTCCCTACGAGCAGTACTTC.

This clone was seen a few times. The CDR3 nucleotides are TGTGCCAGTAGTACCGGGACTAGCGGGAGACCACAGTTGTACGAGCAGTACTTC. It encodes CASSTGTSGRPQLYEQYF. This chain links TRBV19 with TRBJ2-5; TRBD2 agrees at 14 bases. The DNA end favors TRBJ2-7, so the J call may be wrong. CDR1 is LNHDA, CDR2 SQIVND, per germline (reference sequence). The CDR3 is made up of 18 amino acids.

The rearrangement links TRBV30 to TRBJ1-5, with D tentatively TRBD1 (5 bases). Per germline, CDR1 GTSNPN and CDR2 SVGIG (reference sequence). V lost 5 bases, J lost 0 bases, and 8 bases lay in between. This CDR3 has 13 amino acids. Here the CDR3 DNA reads TGTGCCTGGGCAGGGTATAGCAATCAGCCCCAGCATTTT. Its translation is CAWAGYSNQPQHF.

This sequence joins TRBV5-4 and TRBJ2-5; 10 nucleotides align to TRBD2. Germline V CDR1 and CDR2: SGHNT, YYREEE (reference sequence). V shed 4 bases and J 1 base; nucleotides not matched to a gene: 4. The CDR3 contains 15 residues. DNA of the CDR3: TGTGCCAGCAGCACCCGGACTAGCGGCCAAGAGACCCAGTACTTC. The encoded protein is CASSTRTSGQETQYF.

The rearrangement uses TRBV5-8 and TRBJ2-7, with TRBD1 matching over 7 bases. Trimming took 0 bases from V and 0 from J; bases not matched to a gene: 9. This CDR3 is built from 17 residues. CDR1 and CDR2 from the germline V gene are SGHTS and YDEGEE. CDR3 nucleotide sequence: TGTGCCAGCAGCTTGGCATTTGGGACAGACAGCTCCTACGAGCAGTACTTC. Translated: CASSLAFGTDSSYEQYF.

In its sample, this clone was seen once. The gene calls are TRBV7-9 and TRBJ1-5; a possible D gene is TRBD1 (6 bases). The CDR3 is 17 amino acids. The ends were cut back, 1 base at V and 2 bases at J, with 15 bases in the middle. CDR1 is SEHNR and CDR2 is FQNEAQ in the germline V gene (reference sequence). This chain's CDR3 is CASSLGATGRGNQPQHF. As DNA, the CDR3 is TGTGCCAGCAGCTTAGGCGCGACAGGACGAGGCAATCAGCCCCAGCATTTT.